Listed here are 32 T cell receptor beta chains from one sample, sequenced in a study of OX40 agonist ivuxolimab in advanced cancers. Only in-frame clones appear in the TCRdb table, and some are missing; sequencing was by immunoSEQ multiplex PCR. The sample lists 30,000 to 40,000 clones, 65% to 90% occurring once. Sequencing used CD4+ or CD8+ T cells sorted from blood, obtained in a trial of the OX40 agonist ivuxolimab. Receptors were obtained from an adult with an advanced solid tumor such as melanoma, head and neck, liver or kidney cancer.

V is TRBV9 and J is TRBJ2-1; TRBD2 is a possible D gene (6 bases). The CDR3 covers 17 residues. V was trimmed by 3 bases and J by 0 bases, leaving 16 bases between them. The germline gives CDR1 SGDLS, CDR2 YYNGEE. CDR3 in amino acids: CASSAPTSTNSYNEQFF. CDR3 nucleotides: TGTGCCAGCAGCGCCCCCACTAGCACAAACTCCTACAATGAGCAGTTCTTC.

The chain is built from TRBV11-1 and TRBJ2-7; D unclear. V lost 0 bases and J 6 bases, leaving 6 bases between the germline ends. The CDR3 contains 12 residues. In germline, CDR1 is SGHAT, CDR2 FQDESV (reference sequence). CDR3 region: CASSLAHFEQYF. Here the CDR3 DNA reads TGTGCCAGCAGCTTAGCACACTTCGAGCAGTACTTC. The full variable domain, in which reference TRBV11-1 and TRBJ2-7 provide the parts outside the CDR3, is EAEVAQSPRYKITEKSQAVAFWCDPISGHATLYWYRQILGQGPELLVQFQDESVVDDSQLPKDRFSAERLKGVDSTLKIQPAELGDSAMYLCASSLAHFEQYFGPGTRLTVT.

The rearrangement joins TRBV6-5 to TRBJ2-7; TRBD1 might be the D (5 bases). The length of the CDR3 is 14 residues. Germline loops: CDR1 MNHEY, CDR2 SVGAGI. V was trimmed by 0 bases and J by 1 base, leaving 7 bases between them. Here the CDR3 DNA reads TGTGCCAGCAGTTACTCAGGGGTTTCCTACGAGCAGTACTTC. It encodes CASSYSGVSYEQYF.

The table lists this clone with a count of one. This chain links TRBV27 with TRBJ2-1; 13 nucleotides match TRBD2. CDR1 MNHEY and CDR2 SMNVEV come from the germline V gene (reference sequence). The CDR3 is 16 amino acids. The V segment lost 5 bases and the J segment 8 bases; nucleotides outside the gene matches: 9. The CDR3 reads CASSPLGLAGVDEQFF. Here the CDR3 DNA reads TGTGCCAGCAGTCCCCTTGGACTAGCGGGAGTGGATGAGCAGTTCTTC.

Regarding this clone: The same CDR3 arises from other DNA sequences in this sample as well. J is TRBJ1-2 and V is TRBV10-3; no clear D. CDR3 length: 12 residues. Germline-derived CDR1 and CDR2 are ENHRY and SYGVKD. The V gene lost 8 bases and the J gene lost 1 base, with 8 bases spanning the gap. CDR3 sequence reads: CAIRPDNYGYTF. The CDR3 bases are TGTGCCATCCGGCCGGATAACTATGGCTACACCTTC.

The sample holds a few counts of this clone. The chain links TRBV9 to TRBJ2-3, with 8 bases identical to TRBD1. Germline-derived CDR1 and CDR2 are SGDLS and YYNGEE. The CDR3 sequence is 15 residues long. The trim removed 3 bases at V and 3 bases at J, leaving 6 bases unmatched. CDR3 in amino acids: CASSDTGQATDTQYF. In DNA form, the CDR3 reads TGTGCCAGCAGCGACACGGGACAGGCTACAGATACGCAGTATTTT.

In this sample, this clone is large. The rearrangement uses TRBV4-3 and TRBJ2-7; 8 nucleotides align to TRBD2. This CDR3 region has 15 residues. Unmatched junction bases numbered 3, after V lost 0 bases and J lost 2 bases. Germline CDR1 reads LGHNA; CDR2 reads YSLEER. The chain's CDR3 is CASSQETGGPYEQYF. CDR3 bases: TGCGCCAGCAGCCAAGAAACGGGGGGGCCCTACGAGCAGTACTTC.

The rearrangement links TRBV7-9 to TRBJ2-2; D uncertain. V lost 4 bases and J 0 bases, leaving 15 bases between the germline ends. This CDR3 is 17 amino acids long. The germline gives CDR1 SEHNR, CDR2 FQNEAQ (reference sequence). As DNA, the CDR3 is TGTGCCAGCAGCTCCCGGGCCTCAGGTTCGAACACCGGGGAGCTGTTTTTT. Encoded protein: CASSSRASGSNTGELFF.

The J gene is TRBJ2-7, the V gene TRBV7-9, with D unclear. Looked up from germline, CDR1 is SEHNR and CDR2 is FQNEAQ (reference sequence). Deletions cut 2 bases from V and 6 bases from J, with 5 bases between. This CDR3 comprises 11 residues. DNA for the CDR3: TGTGCCAGCAGCTTATTTGGCGAGCAGTACTTC. Protein sequence: CASSLFGEQYF. Combining the CDR3 with reference TRBV7-9 and TRBJ2-7 gives the whole variable domain DTGVSQNPRHKITKRGQNVTFRCDPISEHNRLYWYRQTLGQGPEFLTYFQNEAQLEKSRLLSDRFSAERPKGSFSTLEIQRTEQGDSAMYLCASSLFGEQYFGPGTRLTVT.

The chain employs TRBV7-6 and TRBJ2-2, with 10 bases lining up with TRBD2. After removal of 5 bases from V and 4 bases from J, the junction contained 13 bases not matched to a gene. Germline V gene lookup returns CDR1 SGHVS and CDR2 FNYEAQ. This CDR3 is 18 amino acids long. The DNA for the CDR3 is TGTGCCAGCAGCCATTTTAGCGGGGGGACCTTTGGCACCGGGGAGCTGTTTTTT. It specifies CASSHFSGGTFGTGELFF.

V usage is TRBV9 and J usage is TRBJ1-3; D uncertain. V lost 0 bases and J lost 0, with 10 bases in between. CDR1 SGDLS and CDR2 YYNGEE come from the germline V gene. The CDR3 runs 16 residues. In DNA, the CDR3 is TGTGCCAGCAGCGTAGATCCCCTTAACTCTGGAAACACCATATATTTT. Protein product: CASSVDPLNSGNTIYF.

J is TRBJ2-5 and V is TRBV6-5; D ambiguous. V shed 6 bases and J shed 1 base, with 9 bases lying between them. This CDR3 has 13 amino acids. CDR1 MNHEY and CDR2 SVGAGI come from the germline V gene. Here the CDR3 reads CASSPSGQETQYF. The CDR3 DNA follows: TGTGCCAGCAGCCCGAGTGGCCAAGAGACCCAGTACTTC.

In DNA, the CDR3 is TGTGCCAGTAGTATATTTGATGGGGGACCCAGGGGGAATGAGCAGTTCTTC. It specifies CASSIFDGGPRGNEQFF. The genes are TRBV19 and TRBJ2-1; 7 nucleotides align to TRBD1. After removal of 2 bases from V and 7 bases from J, the junction contained 14 bases not matched to a gene. Germline assignment: CDR1 LNHDA and CDR2 SQIVND (reference sequence). The CDR3 consists of 17 residues.

The chain recombines TRBV27 with TRBJ2-7; 11 bases map to TRBD2. CDR1 and CDR2 (germline): MNHEY, SMNVEV (reference sequence). The CDR3 runs to 15 residues. J lost 4 bases, V lost 3 bases, and 5 bases had no gene match. The CDR3 here is CASSFLAGGAYEQYF. The CDR3 region has the DNA TGTGCCAGCAGTTTCTTAGCGGGAGGGGCTTACGAGCAGTACTTC.

The genes are TRBV11-2 and TRBJ1-2; no definite D call. Germline assignment: CDR1 SGHAT and CDR2 FQNNGV. Deletions cut 1 base from V and 3 bases from J, with 9 bases between. The CDR3 runs to 14 residues. CDR3 in DNA: TGTGCCAGCAGCTTAGTAGACCGGGACTATGGCTACACCTTC. This gives the protein CASSLVDRDYGYTF.

This clone is a singleton in its sample. J is TRBJ2-7 and V is TRBV7-9, with TRBD1 as a possible D gene (5 bases). Germline values: CDR1 SEHNR, CDR2 FQNEAQ (reference sequence). Trimming pared 1 base from V and 3 bases from J, leaving 10 bases between. The CDR3 has 14 amino acids. The CDR3 DNA follows: TGTGCCAGCAGCTTAGAAGGGGTTTACTACGAGCAGTACTTC. It codes for CASSLEGVYYEQYF.

J is TRBJ2-7 and V is TRBV11-3; 11 positions match TRBD2. Trimming took 5 bases from V and 1 from J; bases not matched to a gene: 4. The CDR3 has 15 amino acids. The germline CDR1 and CDR2 sequences are SGHNT and YENEEA. The CDR3 region has the DNA TGTGCCAGCAGCCTTAGCGGGGGGGGTTCCTACGAGCAGTACTTC. Residues: CASSLSGGGSYEQYF.

V gene TRBV7-9 combines with J gene TRBJ1-1; 7 bases align to TRBD1. This CDR3 comprises 16 residues. Germline V lookup: CDR1 SEHNR, CDR2 FQNEAQ (reference sequence). The trim removed 0 bases at V and 8 bases at J, leaving 12 bases unmatched. The CDR3 here is CASSLALEVLTGEAFF. CDR3 nucleotides: TGTGCCAGCAGCTTAGCGCTTGAGGTCTTGACAGGGGAAGCTTTCTTT.

DNA of the CDR3: TGTGCCAGCAGTGAAGTCGCAGGGGAAGCAGATACGCAGTATTTT. Translation: CASSEVAGEADTQYF. The chain uses TRBV6-1 and TRBJ2-3; possibly TRBD1 for D (6 bases). The CDR3 loop spans 15 amino acids. Germline CDR1 and CDR2: MNHNS and SASEGT. Trimming shortened V by 1 base and J by 4 bases, and 12 bases separated the two germline ends.

In regard to this clone: The junction departs from the called germline gene at one end, perhaps through a read error. This rearrangement joins TRBV5-1 to TRBJ2-1; perhaps TRBD2 as D (6 bases). The CDR3 is made up of 12 amino acids. The germline CDR1 and CDR2 sequences are SGHRS and YFSETQ. This CDR3 reads CASRLEGNEQFF. As DNA, the CDR3 is TGCGCCAGCAGATTGGAGGGGAATGAGCAGTTCTTC.

The V and J genes are TRBV6-1 and TRBJ2-1, with D uncertain. V gave up 3 bases and J gave up 5 bases, with 8 bases separating them. The germline V gene encodes CDR1 MNHNS and CDR2 SASEGT. The CDR3 is 13 amino acids. In nucleotides, the CDR3 is TGTGCCAGCAGTGATGACGAGAACAATGAGCAGTTCTTC. Translating it yields CASSDDENNEQFF.

Here the CDR3 DNA reads TGTGCCAGCAGCTTGATGACGCCCGGACAGAACTATGGCTACACCTTC. Translation: CASSLMTPGQNYGYTF. This chain connects TRBV5-6 to TRBJ1-2; a possible D gene is TRBD1 (6 bases). The CDR3 is 16 residues long. The germline gives CDR1 SGHDT, CDR2 YYEEEE. Trimming stripped 1 base from V and 2 bases from J, with 15 bases between.

The chain employs TRBV6-1 and TRBJ2-7; 7 bases match TRBD2. The germline V gene encodes CDR1 MNHNS and CDR2 SASEGT. The CDR3 covers 10 residues. V was pared by 8 bases and J by 7 bases, with 2 bases of the junction left unmatched. CDR3 in DNA: TGTGCCAGCCGGGAGGCAGAGCAGTACTTC. It specifies CASREAEQYF.

J is TRBJ1-1 and V is TRBV6-5; 7 nucleotides agree with TRBD1. Germline V CDR1 and CDR2: MNHEY, SVGAGI. V was clipped by 0 bases and J by 5 bases; unmatched bases: 3. This CDR3 region has 14 residues. CDR3 in DNA: TGTGCCAGCAGTTACTCTACAGGGGTGACTGAAGCTTTCTTT. This gives the protein CASSYSTGVTEAFF.

The chain recombines TRBV29-1 with TRBJ2-1; D remains ambiguous. CDR1 and CDR2 (germline): SQVTM, ANQGSEA. CDR3 length: 13 residues. The V end lost 4 bases, the J end lost 6 bases, and 13 bases lay between the germline ends. CDR3 sequence: CSVVSLRGNEQFF. In DNA, the CDR3 is TGCAGCGTTGTGAGTCTGCGCGGCAATGAGCAGTTCTTC.

The J gene is TRBJ2-1, the V gene TRBV7-2; 9 bases map to TRBD2. Unmatched junction bases numbered 5, after V lost 6 bases and J lost 2 bases. The CDR3 extends over 15 amino acids. Germline V lookup: CDR1 SGHTA, CDR2 FQGNSA. CDR3 amino acids: CASSRLAETYNEQFF. The CDR3 region has the DNA TGTGCCAGCAGTCGACTAGCGGAAACCTACAATGAGCAGTTCTTC.

The rearrangement uses TRBV6-5 and TRBJ1-4, with D uncertain. V lost 0 bases and J lost 4, with 6 bases in between. This CDR3 spans 14 amino acids. Germline CDR1 is MNHEY and CDR2 is SVGAGI. CDR3 residues: CASSYSDYNEKLFF. DNA of the CDR3: TGTGCCAGCAGTTACTCCGATTATAATGAAAAACTGTTTTTT.

A remark on this clone: At the DNA level, this CDR3 is encoded by other sequences in the same sample as well. The chain combines TRBV10-3 with TRBJ1-5; D is uncertain. CDR1 is ENHRY and CDR2 is SYGVKD in the germline V gene. Trimming removed 4 bases from V and 1 base from J, with 5 bases in between. This CDR3 has 13 amino acids. The CDR3 here is CAISGGSNQPQHF. The CDR3 DNA is TGTGCCATCAGTGGTGGAAGCAATCAGCCCCAGCATTTT.

This clone showed up just once. The chain's CDR3 is CATATGDPYNEQFF. The CDR3, as DNA: TGTGCCACCGCGACAGGGGACCCCTACAATGAGCAGTTCTTC. The gene calls are TRBV27 and TRBJ2-1; 8 nucleotides agree with TRBD1. Losses at the gene ends were 10 bases for V and 2 bases for J; bases not matched to a gene: 7. The germline V gene has CDR1 MNHEY and CDR2 SMNVEV (reference sequence). The CDR3 covers 14 residues.

The rearrangement uses TRBV6-1 and TRBJ1-4; D may be TRBD1 (6 bases). The CDR3 runs 14 residues. Trimming removed 0 bases from V and 8 bases from J, with 10 bases in between. Germline V lookup: CDR1 MNHNS, CDR2 SASEGT. The CDR3 region is CASSEAPGDEKLFF. The CDR3 region has the DNA TGTGCCAGCAGTGAAGCTCCAGGGGACGAAAAACTGTTTTTT.

A few counts support this clone. The chain uses TRBV6-1 and TRBJ2-7, with D uncertain. The ends were cut back, 4 bases at V and 4 bases at J, with 11 bases in the middle. CDR1 and CDR2 (germline): MNHNS, SASEGT. The CDR3 has 13 amino acids. CDR3 bases: TGTGCCAGCAGTGTTGATCACCTATACGAGCAGTACTTC. Translated, it gives CASSVDHLYEQYF.

The J gene is TRBJ1-1, the V gene TRBV6-6, with 8 bases fitting TRBD1. The CDR3 covers 12 residues. Germline-derived CDR1 and CDR2 are MNHNY and SVGAGI (reference sequence). Losses at the gene ends were 2 bases for V and 7 bases for J; bases not matched to a gene: 0. Here the CDR3 reads CASSYGTGEAFF. In DNA form, the CDR3 reads TGTGCCAGCAGTTACGGGACAGGTGAAGCTTTCTTT.